This is a list of T cell receptor beta chains from one sample in a study of radiotherapy plus CTLA-4 blockade in lung cancer. Using immunoSEQ multiplex PCR, the repertoire was profiled, and TCRdb retains in-frame clones only, with some absent. The table has 75,000 to 100,000 clones, under 85% seen once. This sample comprised peripheral blood, obtained from a patient treated with radiotherapy plus ipilimumab. These receptors came from a human donor with non-small cell lung cancer who had a partial response to radiotherapy plus ipilimumab. Some clones in this sample may be carry-over from other donors' samples. Each CDR3 is given without its conserved first and last residue.

V: TRBV25-1; J: TRBJ2-7; CDR3: ASTDGTGLFVEQY
V: TRBV27; J: TRBJ1-2; CDR3: ASSPRQGIAGYT
V: TRBV2; J: TRBJ1-5; CDR3: ASSIQGFNQPQH
V: TRBV7-6; J: TRBJ2-2; CDR3: ASSFSRVSTGELF
V: TRBV11-3; J: TRBJ1-3; CDR3: ASSNPGLDTIY
V: TRBV7-3; J: TRBJ2-1; CDR3: ASSPLQALSSYNEQF
V: TRBV6-5; J: TRBJ1-2; CDR3: ASNLGQGDGYT
V: TRBV5-5; J: TRBJ2-7; CDR3: ASSLEGQGPISYEQY
V: TRBV18; J: TRBJ2-5; CDR3: ASSPSEAGKQY
V: TRBV7-9; J: TRBJ1-2; CDR3: ASSLVGGGDGYT
V: TRBV7-3; J: TRBJ2-1; CDR3: ASSLAGSSSYNEQF
V: TRBV30; J: TRBJ2-3; CDR3: ALAGLTDTQY
V: TRBV5-1; J: TRBJ2-3; CDR3: ASSLEGTSADTQY
V: TRBV11-1; J: TRBJ1-3; CDR3: ASSLSAGGKNTIY
V: TRBV13; J: TRBJ2-3; CDR3: ASSIRDRPDTQY
V: TRBV6-5; J: TRBJ2-7; CDR3: ASSLTDRGAYEQY
V: TRBV11-2; J: TRBJ2-1; CDR3: ASSSLYRDNEQF
V: TRBV6-5; J: TRBJ2-7; CDR3: ASVKGSTGPYEQY
V: TRBV11-3; J: TRBJ1-1; CDR3: ASSPPQGITEAF
V: TRBV7-8; J: TRBJ2-2; CDR3: ASSLVRVTGELF
V: TRBV29-1; J: TRBJ1-2; CDR3: SVEDGGYGYT
V: TRBV5-6; J: TRBJ1-6; CDR3: ASSTYTGTGNSPLH